This T cell receptor beta chain was obtained from a study of blood T cell repertoires in COVID-19. Authors' methods: Counts of nucleated cells, estimated from reference gene primer amplification, were obtained. Sequencing used immunoSEQ multiplex PCR; TCRdb keeps in-frame clones, though not all of them. The V and J calls and clone size come from that table; D and trimming were worked out from the DNA. The profile shows some 150,000 clones, about 89% of them singletons. The CDR3 is made up of 14 amino acids. Germline-derived CDR1 and CDR2 are LGHDT and YNNKEL (reference sequence). The V end lost 4 bases, the J end lost 7 bases, and 16 bases lay between the germline ends.

This clonotype originated in a man between 45 and 60 years old with active COVID-19. This chain connects TRBV3-1 (or the pseudogene TRBV3-2) to TRBJ1-1; D perhaps matches TRBD1 (5 bases). The sample was peripheral blood. The CDR3 is CASSPVQGRGEAFF. The DNA for the CDR3 is TGTGCCAGCAGCCCAGTTCAGGGAAGAGGTGAAGCTTTCTTT.